Below, 26 T cell receptor beta chains from the same sample are listed, as sequenced in a study of identical twins. TCRdb itself ran the 5' RACE reads through MiXCR, one entry per CDR3 protein. The data hold 350,000 or so distinct CDR3 sequences, with roughly 9% observed a single time. The specimen sequenced was naive T cells sorted from blood. The receptors were gathered from a woman aged 50 to 60 in good health.

This clonotype has a handful of counts. The V gene is TRBV5-1, the J gene TRBJ2-2, with 7 bases that match TRBD1. CDR1 and CDR2 from the germline V gene are SGHRS and YFSETQ. The CDR3 totals 15 residues. J lost 3 bases, V lost 2 bases, and 4 bases had no gene match. The CDR3 sequence is CASSLEDRDTGELFF. The CDR3, as DNA: TGCGCCAGCAGCTTAGAAGACAGGGACACCGGGGAGCTGTTTTTT.

This clonotype was seen at least ten times. The chain links TRBV15 to TRBJ2-3; tentative D call: TRBD1 (6 bases). CDR3 length: 14 residues. Germline CDR1 is LNHNV and CDR2 is YYDKDF (reference sequence). V gave up 2 bases and J gave up 3 bases, with 9 bases separating them. The chain's CDR3 is CATSRQGSTDTQYF. CDR3 bases: TGTGCCACCAGCAGACAGGGGTCGACAGATACGCAGTATTTT.

This clonotype was seen at least ten times. The junction and the germline gene differ at one end; a read error may be behind it. The gene calls are TRBV20-1 and TRBJ2-1; D is undetermined. The V gene's germline CDR1 is DFQATT and CDR2 SNEGSKA (reference sequence). The CDR3 runs to 13 residues. CDR3 in amino acids: CSARDSWYDEQFF. CDR3 sequence (DNA): TGCAGTGCTCGAGACTCCTGGTACGATGAGCAGTTCTTC.

This clonotype was observed a handful of times. Its ends do not fully match the called genes, so a read error is possible. This chain connects TRBV20-1 to TRBJ2-1; the D is unclear. The CDR3 extends over 11 amino acids. The V gene's germline CDR1 is DFQATT and CDR2 SNEGSKA (reference sequence). CDR3 sequence: CSARSFNEQFF. DNA for the CDR3: TGCAGTGCTAGATCCTTCAATGAGCAGTTCTTC.

This clonotype was recorded many times. The chain links TRBV5-6 to TRBJ1-2; 8 positions agree with TRBD1. J was trimmed by 4 bases and V by 3 bases; bases with no gene match: 14. Looked up from germline, CDR1 is SGHDT and CDR2 is YYEEEE. This CDR3 spans 17 amino acids. The DNA of the CDR3 is TGTGCCAGCAGCTCACTTGGAGGGGACAGGCGTACCTATGGCTACACCTTC. This gives the protein CASSSLGGDRRTYGYTF.

This clonotype was seen more than once but under ten times. J is TRBJ2-2 and V is TRBV6-5; 8 nucleotides align to TRBD2. Per the germline V gene, CDR1 is MNHEY and CDR2 is SVGAGI. The CDR3 sequence is 16 residues long. J lost 6 bases, V lost 2 bases, and 8 bases had no gene match. The CDR3 reads CASSYPGLAGPGELFF. In nucleotides, the CDR3 is TGTGCCAGCAGTTACCCCGGACTAGCCGGGCCCGGGGAGCTGTTTTTT.

This clonotype turned up a few times. The J gene is TRBJ2-1, the V gene TRBV5-1; 10 nucleotides match TRBD1. V lost 4 bases, J lost 10 bases, and 17 bases stayed unmatched. Germline V gene lookup returns CDR1 SGHRS and CDR2 YFSETQ. The CDR3 runs 17 residues. CDR3: CASSPRTGGNPPGEQFF. CDR3 bases: TGCGCCAGCAGCCCCCGGACAGGGGGAAACCCCCCTGGCGAGCAGTTCTTC.

This clonotype was counted between two and nine times. This chain connects TRBV6-5 to TRBJ2-7; a possible D gene is TRBD2 (5 bases). Trimming removed 1 base at V and 7 bases at J, with 14 bases between. This CDR3 is 14 amino acids long. Germline CDR1 reads MNHEY; CDR2 reads SVGAGI. The CDR3 region is CASSYYGSPGEQYF. The CDR3 DNA sequence: TGTGCCAGCAGTTACTACGGCTCCCCGGGGGAGCAGTACTTC.

V and J are TRBV5-5 and TRBJ2-7, with 10 bases aligning to TRBD2. With V trimmed by 2 bases and J by 5 bases, 10 bases remained unmatched. This CDR3 spans 16 amino acids. Germline assignment: CDR1 SGHKS and CDR2 YYEKEE (reference sequence). In DNA form, the CDR3 reads TGTGCCAGCAGCTTAGTGGTTACTAGCGGGATCCACGAGCAGTACTTC. Protein sequence: CASSLVVTSGIHEQYF.

This clonotype was seen many times. The chain is built from TRBV14 and TRBJ2-2, with D maybe TRBD2 (6 bases). The CDR3 runs to 15 residues. CDR1 is SGHDN, CDR2 FVKESK, per germline. V gave up 4 bases and J gave up 2 bases, with 11 bases separating them. The CDR3 nucleotides read TGTGCCAGCAGCCCGAGACTAGTTAACACCGGGGAGCTGTTTTTT. Encoded protein: CASSPRLVNTGELFF.

The sample holds many counts of this clonotype. V is TRBV2 and J is TRBJ1-5; 8 nucleotides line up with TRBD1. The CDR3 contains 13 residues. The trim removed 8 bases at V and 11 bases at J, leaving 11 bases unmatched. Germline-derived CDR1 and CDR2 are SNHLY and FYNNEI. CDR3 loop: CASEGQVRLAQHF. CDR3 in DNA: TGTGCCAGCGAGGGACAGGTCCGGTTGGCCCAGCATTTT.

There are many counts of this clonotype. V gene TRBV12-3 or TRBV12-4 combines with J gene TRBJ2-2; D is undetermined. This CDR3 is 14 amino acids long. The germline V and J ends were trimmed by 2 bases and 4 bases, with 8 bases remaining between them. The chain's CDR3 is CASSLIRGTGELFF. The CDR3 DNA reads TGTGCCAGCAGTTTAATCAGAGGCACCGGGGAGCTGTTTTTT.

J is TRBJ1-1 and V is TRBV27, with D possibly being TRBD1 (5 bases). Germline V lookup: CDR1 MNHEY, CDR2 SMNVEV (reference sequence). The CDR3 runs 14 residues. Trimming stripped 0 bases from V and 4 bases from J, with 9 bases between. CDR3 DNA: TGTGCCAGCAGTTTATCAGGGGACTCCACTGAAGCTTTCTTT. This translates into CASSLSGDSTEAFF.

This clonotype has just a few counts. For the CDR3, the DNA is TGCGCCAGCAGCGACCCCCCCGGGCCCGGCACAGATACGCAGTATTTT. Translated: CASSDPPGPGTDTQYF. V is TRBV5-1 and J is TRBJ2-3, with unresolved D. Germline CDR1 reads SGHRS; CDR2 reads YFSETQ. V lost 4 bases and J 1 base, leaving 16 bases between the germline ends. CDR3 length equals 16 residues.

This rearrangement joins TRBV10-2 to TRBJ2-1, with no clear D. The CDR3 sequence is 11 residues long. With 2 bases removed from V and 8 bases from J, the gap between germline ends came to 4 bases. Germline loops: CDR1 WSHSY, CDR2 SAAADI. The CDR3 region has the DNA TGCGCCAGCAGTGAGGTTTATGAGCAGTTCTTC. Translation gives CASSEVYEQFF.

This clonotype was found a few times. The chain is built from TRBV6-5 and TRBJ2-1, with D possibly being TRBD2 (5 bases). This CDR3 has 13 residues. The V end lost 11 bases, the J end lost 8 bases, and 19 bases lay between the germline ends. Germline V gene lookup returns CDR1 MNHEY and CDR2 SVGAGI. CDR3 in DNA: TGTGCCGTTCGGGAACCCGTGGGCCATGAGCAGTTCTTC. Its protein product is CAVREPVGHEQFF.

In its sample, this clonotype was seen a few times. The rearrangement joins TRBV4-1 to TRBJ2-1; TRBD2 matches 7 bases. The V gene's germline CDR1 is MGHRA and CDR2 YSYEKL. The CDR3 runs 12 residues. J was trimmed by 8 bases and V by 3 bases; bases with no gene match: 1. The CDR3 protein is CASSHGGDEQFF. CDR3 nucleotide sequence: TGCGCCAGCAGCCATGGGGGGGATGAGCAGTTCTTC.

This clonotype was counted only a few times. The chain joins TRBV2 to TRBJ2-2; 9 bases fit TRBD2. Germline CDR1 reads SNHLY; CDR2 reads FYNNEI. The CDR3 extends over 15 amino acids. Trimming removed 6 bases from V and 4 bases from J; junction bases left unmatched: 6. CDR3 in DNA: TGTGCCAGCAGGGGACTAGCCGCGAGCACCGGGGAGCTGTTTTTT. Protein sequence: CASRGLAASTGELFF. Variable domain in full (rest from reference TRBV2 and TRBJ2-2): EPEVTQTPSHQVTQMGQEVILRCVPISNHLYFYWYRQILGQKVEFLVSFYNNEISEKSEIFDDQFSVERPDGSNFTLKIRSTKLEDSAMYFCASRGLAASTGELFFGEGSRLTVL.

The DNA for the CDR3 is TGTGCCAGCAGTGAAGGTGTTTACGGTTATGGGGTAGAGACCCAGTACTTC. Translating it yields CASSEGVYGYGVETQYF. This sequence joins TRBV25-1 and TRBJ2-5; D is undetermined. Germline V gene data show CDR1 as MGHDK and CDR2 as SYGVNS. The CDR3 contains 17 residues. With 2 bases removed from V and 4 bases from J, the gap between germline ends came to 20 bases.

This clonotype was recorded a few times. This rearrangement joins TRBV7-8 to TRBJ2-7; 9 positions agree with TRBD2. CDR3 length equals 16 residues. Germline values: CDR1 SGHVS, CDR2 FQNEAQ. With 5 bases clipped from V and 4 bases from J, the junction kept 12 bases outside the gene matches. The CDR3 bases are TGTGCCAGCAGCATCCCCTTAGCGGGAGAGGAATACGAGCAGTACGTC. It yields the protein CASSIPLAGEEYEQYV.

V is TRBV4-1 and J is TRBJ2-1; no clear D gene. V gave up 1 base and J gave up 0 bases, with 7 bases separating them. CDR1 is MGHRA and CDR2 is YSYEKL in the germline V gene. This CDR3 spans 15 amino acids. The CDR3 protein is CASSQALRSYNEQFF. The CDR3 nucleotides are TGCGCCAGCAGCCAAGCCCTCCGCTCCTACAATGAGCAGTTCTTC.

J is TRBJ2-1 and V is TRBV7-9, with a possible D match to TRBD1 (6 bases). Trimming removed 5 bases from V and 7 bases from J, with 18 bases in between. CDR1 is SEHNR and CDR2 is FQNEAQ in the germline V gene (reference sequence). This CDR3 has 15 residues. This CDR3 reads CASSPDRLGSNEQFF. As DNA, the CDR3 is TGTGCCAGCAGCCCAGACAGGCTTGGGTCTAATGAGCAGTTCTTC.

The chain couples TRBV4-2 to TRBJ2-7; D ambiguous. The CDR3 has 15 residues. V was shortened by 0 bases and J by 2 bases, with 11 bases between the two germline ends. The germline gives CDR1 LGHNA, CDR2 YNFKEQ. The CDR3, as DNA: TGTGCCAGCAGCCAAGATTTGCCAAATCCCTACGAGCAGTACTTC. It encodes CASSQDLPNPYEQYF.

In its sample, this clonotype was seen many times. The chain carries TRBV3-1 and TRBJ2-1, with 14 bases aligning to TRBD2. V lost 0 bases and J lost 4; bases outside the gene matches: 5. The CDR3 loop spans 18 amino acids. CDR1 and CDR2 from the germline V gene are LGHDT and YNNKEL (reference sequence). The CDR3 loop is CASSQDSGTSGSYNEQFF. CDR3 coding DNA: TGTGCCAGCAGCCAAGATAGCGGGACTAGCGGGAGTTACAATGAGCAGTTCTTC.

This clonotype was counted ten times or more. This chain links TRBV25-1 with TRBJ1-3, with TRBD1 identical over 7 bases. The CDR3 spans 14 residues. CDR1 and CDR2 from the germline V gene are MGHDK and SYGVNS. After removal of 4 bases from V and 4 bases from J, the junction contained 4 bases not matched to a gene. CDR3 DNA sequence: TGTGCCAGCAGTGCGACAGGGTCCGGAAACACCATATATTTT. Its translation is CASSATGSGNTIYF.

At least ten counts were recorded for this clonotype. This sequence joins TRBV12-3 or TRBV12-4 and TRBJ2-1; perhaps TRBD2 as D (5 bases). This CDR3 is built from 12 residues. V gave up 6 bases and J gave up 10 bases, with 13 bases separating them. The CDR3 DNA follows: TGTGCCAGCAGAGACCCACTAGGCGAGCAGTTCTTC. Translating gives CASRDPLGEQFF.